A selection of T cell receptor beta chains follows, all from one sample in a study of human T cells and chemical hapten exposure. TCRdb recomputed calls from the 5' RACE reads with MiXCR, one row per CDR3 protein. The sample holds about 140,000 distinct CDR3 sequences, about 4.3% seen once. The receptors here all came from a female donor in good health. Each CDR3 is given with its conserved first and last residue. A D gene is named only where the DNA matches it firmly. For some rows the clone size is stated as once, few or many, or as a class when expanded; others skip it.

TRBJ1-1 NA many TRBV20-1 CSARDPNGMNTEAFF TGCAGTGCTAGAGACCCCAACGGAATGAACACTGAAGCTTTCTTT
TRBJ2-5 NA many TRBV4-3 CASSQGRVASAQYF TGCGCCAGCAGCCAAGGAAGGGTAGCGTCCGCCCAGTACTTC
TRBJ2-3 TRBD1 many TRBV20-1 CSAGGYRGSTDTQYF TGCAGTGCTGGCGGTTACAGGGGGTCGACAGATACGCAGTATTTT
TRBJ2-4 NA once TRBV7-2 CASSLGQAKNIQYF TGTGCCAGCAGCTTAGGACAAGCCAAAAACATTCAGTACTTC
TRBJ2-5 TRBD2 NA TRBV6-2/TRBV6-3 CASSYGLAVETQYF TGTGCCAGCAGTTATGGGCTAGCGGTGGAGACCCAGTACTTC
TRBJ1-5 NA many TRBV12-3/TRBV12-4 CASSLVLGNQPQHF TGTGCCAGCAGTTTAGTTCTTGGGAATCAGCCCCAGCATTTT
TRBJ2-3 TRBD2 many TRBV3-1 CASSQEGLVTQYF TGTGCCAGCAGCCAAGAGGGACTAGTCACGCAGTATTTT
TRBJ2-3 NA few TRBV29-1 CSVGGQYATTQYF TGCAGCGTTGGTGGACAGTACGCCACTACGCAGTATTTT
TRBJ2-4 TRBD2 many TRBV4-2 CASSQFGLAGALAKNIQYF TGTGCCAGCAGCCAATTCGGGCTAGCGGGGGCCCTAGCCAAAAACATTCAGTACTTC
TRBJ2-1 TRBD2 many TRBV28 CASSLGLLTPVLADPIYNEQFF TGTGCCAGCAGTTTGGGGTTGTTGACCCCCGTACTAGCGGACCCGATCTACAATGAGCAGTTCTTC
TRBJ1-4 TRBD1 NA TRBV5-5 CASSSGTGPATNEKLFF TGTGCCAGCAGCTCCGGGACAGGTCCGGCGACTAATGAAAAACTGTTTTTT
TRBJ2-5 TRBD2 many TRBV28 CASSTRTSGQETQYF TGTGCCAGCAGTACCCGGACTAGCGGCCAGGAGACCCAGTACTTC
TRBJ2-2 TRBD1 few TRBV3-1 CASSLPGTVTGELFF TGTGCCAGCAGCCTTCCTGGGACAGTGACCGGGGAGCTGTTTTTT
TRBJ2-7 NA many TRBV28 CASSLSLASGDEQYF TGTGCCAGCAGTTTATCTCTAGCCTCCGGGGACGAGCAGTACTTC
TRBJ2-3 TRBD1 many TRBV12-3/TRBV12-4 CASSLAGQGTDTQYF TGTGCCAGCAGTTTAGCCGGACAGGGCACAGATACGCAGTATTTT